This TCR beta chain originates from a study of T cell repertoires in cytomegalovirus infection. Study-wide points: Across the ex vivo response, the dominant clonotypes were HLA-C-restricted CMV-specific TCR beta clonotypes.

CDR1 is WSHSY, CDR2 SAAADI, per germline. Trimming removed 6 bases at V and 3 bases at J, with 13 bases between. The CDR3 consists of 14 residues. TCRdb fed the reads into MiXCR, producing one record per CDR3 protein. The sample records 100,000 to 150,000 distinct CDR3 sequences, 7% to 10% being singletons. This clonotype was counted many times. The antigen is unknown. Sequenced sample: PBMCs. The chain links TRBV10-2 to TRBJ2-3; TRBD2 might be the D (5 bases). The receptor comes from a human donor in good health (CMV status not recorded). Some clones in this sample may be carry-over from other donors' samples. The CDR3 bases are TGCGCCAGCAGAGCGCTCACGGGGACAGATACGCAGTATTTT. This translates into CASRALTGTDTQYF.